This TCR beta chain was retrieved from a study of cytomegalovirus exposure and HLA in healthy donors (dated by TCRdb to the late 2010s). About the investigation overall: An earlier analysis of some 620 of the donors reported about 260 Gb of sequence data and 117 million unique TCR beta sequences obtained from around 180 million T cells. Roughly 310 gigabases of sequencing data and approximately 85 million unique TCR sequences were included in an early release covering about 620 HLA-typed donors. Of the roughly 390 genotyped donors, 75% to 85% were placed in the genetic ancestry cluster associated with self-reported Caucasian donors. The study was designed to test whether signatures of past pathogen exposure could be identified by cataloging public T cell receptors. The T cell repertoires of 700 or so subjects were profiled by immunosequencing and related to cytomegalovirus serostatus. Along with the roughly 700-subject first cohort, a separate validation cohort of over a hundred different subjects was used. To predict cytomegalovirus infection status, the study combined high-throughput TCR immunosequencing, statistical association of individual TCRs with disease status, and machine learning. In a later analysis, previously published TCR beta repertoires from some 640 donors were re-analyzed and high-resolution HLA genotyping was added so that TCR occurrence patterns could be studied. The later analysis used no new phenotypic data to find candidate immune exposures, relying instead on TCR beta sequences and their occurrence across donors. In an earlier analysis of 587 of the donors, high-throughput TCR beta sequencing was used to judge whether each TCR beta V gene segment behaved as functional or pseudogenic. Alongside the repertoire data, information on donor age, sex, ethnicity and CMV serostatus was compiled. A later genetic analysis took genome-wide SNP genotypes for about three fifths of the roughly 700 donors and used that subset as a discovery cohort. Every discovery cohort repertoire had been produced on one sequencing platform. Class I and class II HLA loci were covered by the typing at four-digit resolution. Typing coverage varied by locus: roughly 620-630 donors for A, B, C, DRB1 and DQB1; more than 500 for DQA1; around 610 for DPA1; around 490 for DPB1. Five DR-DQ haplotypes were treated as single units for association and clustering because of strong linkage in the cohort. Among 398 genotyped donors of the cohort, an average of around 250,000 unique TCR beta nucleotide sequences was sequenced per donor, of which about 18% were non-productive.

The cohort was made up of approximately 700 healthy bone marrow donors. At the time of sampling, all cohort members were nominally healthy, though unrecorded immune exposures were likely present. The donor tested CMV seropositive and was one of the 289 seropositive cohort members. A peripheral blood sample was collected from each donor, and TCR beta sequencing was performed on peripheral blood mononuclear cells. The Qiagen DNeasy Blood Extraction Kit was used to extract genomic DNA from the blood cell samples. The library was prepared using the immunoSEQ multiplex PCR assay. For the multiplex PCR, a mixture combining 60 forward primers for TCR Vbeta segments and 13 reverse primers for TCR Jbeta segments was used. The CDR3 region of rearranged TCR beta genes was amplified from genomic DNA by a multiplex PCR assay. On the Illumina HiSeq System, the amplified TCR beta libraries were sequenced as 87-base-pair reads. In the original analysis: In a later analysis, some 80 million unique TCR beta chains were counted across the roughly 610 repertoires, and some 10 million of these chains were shared by at least two donors. Raw reads were error-corrected and collapsed into unique sequences by a nearest-neighbor algorithm in which closely related sequences were merged to remove PCR and sequencing errors. Alignment of CDR3 sequences to IMGT reference sequences was used to assign V, D and J gene segments. For a sequence to be retained, at least a six-nucleotide match to both a V gene segment and a J gene segment was required. A rearrangement counted as productive if the CDR3 had no stop codons and remained in frame with V and J, and every other rearrangement counted as non-productive. CDR3 was defined according to IMGT convention as the region running from the second conserved V-encoded cysteine to the conserved J-encoded phenylalanine. In an earlier analysis of around 640 of the donors, sequences lacking an unambiguous match to a single V gene segment were excluded. In an earlier analysis of approximately 610 of the donors, V segments were called functional above 56.7% productive rearrangements and were called segregating when the between-donor standard deviation exceeded 5%. A statistical classification framework was developed to diagnose cytomegalovirus status using the catalog of TCR beta chain sequences. V and J gene assignment, in a later analysis, came from comparing TCR nucleotide sequences with IMGT/GENE-DB human TR gene sequences. In a later analysis, CDR3 sequences and most-parsimonious VDJ recombination scenarios were assigned using the TCRdist pipeline. In a later analysis, each TCR beta chain was defined by its CDR3 amino acid sequence together with its V-gene family, and reads lacking a unique V-gene family were excluded. To address suspected cross-contamination and a sequencing artifact, a later analysis removed a few hundred highly shared, low-generation-probability nucleotide sequences. For each public chain, a later analysis derived a clonal expansion index from normalized ranks of inferred template counts within each repertoire. Generation probabilities in a later analysis came from a VDJ recombination model fitted to out-of-frame rearrangements, and those results were checked against IGoR. Hypergeometric tests were used in a later analysis to score TCR-TCR, TCR-HLA and TCR-CMV co-occurrence, with a repertoire-size bias correction applied to the TCR pairs. A later analysis estimated false discovery rates by permuting HLA or CMV assignments 20 times. In a later analysis, co-occurring TCRs were grouped using DBSCAN, and TCRdist sequence similarity was added for clustering within HLA-allele-positive subsets. Repertoires with fewer than 30,000 or more than 120,000 public chains, plus five repertoires with anomalous nucleotide sharing, were excluded from co-occurrence clustering. TCRdb provides this immuneACCESS table in a form limited to in-frame rearrangements. Some clones are lacking; in checked studies, under half of them reflect an unresolved V gene, and why the rest are absent is not known. V, J and clone size reflect that table, while D and trimming were determined from the DNA. The sample contains hundreds of thousands of clones, 75% to 85% of them found a single time. The ten largest clonotypes hold less than 3% of the sample.

Broad study findings and their caveats: In vitro tests confirmed that a few of the cytomegalovirus-associated TCR beta chains recognize cytomegalovirus antigens. According to the authors, the approach could potentially be generalized to other disease states and immunological phenotypes. A later genetic analysis associated a missense DCLRE1C variant with V-gene and J-gene trimming of TCR beta chains, and an independent cohort replicated the association. According to a later analysis, parvovirus B19, influenza, CMV and Epstein-Barr virus appeared linked to several top co-occurrence clusters. An earlier analysis of approximately 500 of the donors showed that most TCR beta V segments appeared in productive rearrangements either about 87% or about 30% of the time, which broadly matched IMGT annotations. Correlated functional status among segregating V segments might reflect linkage disequilibrium, but an unknown experimental factor could not be ruled out. When HLA alleles, especially DR and DQ, strongly co-occurred, TCR associations were difficult to assign to individual alleles. While some public TCRs were present in many individuals, most TCR sequences turned up only very rarely across donors. The classifier was reported to diagnose cytomegalovirus status with high specificity and sensitivity in both the original cohort and the validation cohort. Specific HLA alleles were associated with over 15,000 TCR beta sequences at a false discovery rate of 0.05 in a later analysis. The 87-base-pair reads could not distinguish some IMGT-functional V segments, including TRBV6-2 and TRBV6-3, so those segments were excluded. A further reported finding was that TCR beta sequences accurately predicted the HLA-A and HLA-B alleles for most subjects in the first cohort. In a later genetic analysis, fewer N-insertions in productive TCRs were reported among donors in an Asian-associated ancestry cluster than the roughly 700-donor mean. According to a later analysis, TCR association rates differed among HLA loci, with DRB1 alleles showing the most associated TCRs and HLA-C alleles showing the fewest. About 17 rarely observed V segments, including chromosome 9 orphons, were excluded from the earlier analysis of a few hundred of the donors because counts were too low. Because HLA typing was unavailable for some donors at each locus, only the typed subset was used in association tests. The presence/absence analyses assumed that sequencing depth was roughly uniform across donors, and that assumption may not be true. Most CMV-associated TCR beta chains appeared to be HLA-restricted in a later analysis, and the HLA associations seemed to be driven largely by CMV exposure. A cluster of highly shared sequence variants was judged likely to be a technical artifact of the sequencing pipeline. The study gave a list of 150 to 200 TCR beta chains associated with cytomegalovirus. In a later analysis, HLA-associated TCR beta chains were found to be more clonally expanded and to have lower generation probabilities than equally common non-associated chains. The only immune exposure information available for the cohort was CMV serostatus. The cohort was sequenced for TCR beta chains only, and without alpha or paired-chain data the features that could be detected were limited.

As to this clone: Its antigen is still unknown. The record has no base qualities; no much larger clone is one base away.

CDR1 and CDR2 were assigned from the germline V gene as MNHEY and SVGAGI. CDR3 length: 15 amino acids, cysteine to phenylalanine. The retained sequence is limited to the CDR3, 45 bases, with the frame set at the first base. At the junction V is shortened by 2 bases and J by 9 bases, with 14 bases in between. Source material: PBMCs. This TCR was recovered from a woman aged 55-70 years in good health and CMV-seropositive. In this chain, TRBV6-5 is recombined with TRBJ1-6; perhaps TRBD1 is the D gene, with 6 bases matching. The CDR3 corresponds to CASSYTQGMGSPLHF. The sequenced DNA: TGTGCCAGCAGTTACACACAGGGAATGGGTTCACCCCTCCACTTT.